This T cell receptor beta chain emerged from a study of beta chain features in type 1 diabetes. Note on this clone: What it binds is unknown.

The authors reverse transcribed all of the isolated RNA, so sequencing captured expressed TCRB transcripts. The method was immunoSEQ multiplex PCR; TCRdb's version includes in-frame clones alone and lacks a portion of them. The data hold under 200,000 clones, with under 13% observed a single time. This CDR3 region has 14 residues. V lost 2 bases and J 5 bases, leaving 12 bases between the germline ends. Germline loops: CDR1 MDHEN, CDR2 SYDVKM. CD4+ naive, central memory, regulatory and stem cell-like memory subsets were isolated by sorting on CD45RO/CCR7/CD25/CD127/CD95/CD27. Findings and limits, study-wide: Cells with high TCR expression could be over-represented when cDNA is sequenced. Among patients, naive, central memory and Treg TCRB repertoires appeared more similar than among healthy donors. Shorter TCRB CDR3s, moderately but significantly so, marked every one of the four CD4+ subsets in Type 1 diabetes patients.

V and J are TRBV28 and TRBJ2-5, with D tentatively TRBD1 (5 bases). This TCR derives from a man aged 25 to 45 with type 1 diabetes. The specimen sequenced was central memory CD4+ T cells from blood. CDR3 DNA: TGTGCCAGCAGTTTAGGTCCAGGGCGGGAGACCCAGTACTTC. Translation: CASSLGPGRETQYF.